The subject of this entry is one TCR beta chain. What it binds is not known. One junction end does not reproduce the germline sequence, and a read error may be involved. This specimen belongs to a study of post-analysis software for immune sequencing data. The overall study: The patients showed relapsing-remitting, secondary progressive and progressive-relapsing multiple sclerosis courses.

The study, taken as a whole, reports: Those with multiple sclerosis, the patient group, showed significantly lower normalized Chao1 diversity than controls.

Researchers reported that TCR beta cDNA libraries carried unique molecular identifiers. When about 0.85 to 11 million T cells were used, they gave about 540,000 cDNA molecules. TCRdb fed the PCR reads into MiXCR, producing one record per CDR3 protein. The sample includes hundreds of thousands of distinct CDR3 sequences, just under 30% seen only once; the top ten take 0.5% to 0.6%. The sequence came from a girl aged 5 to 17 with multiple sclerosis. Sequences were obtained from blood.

CDR3 in amino acids: CASNSSPSNVRTF. The CDR3 DNA sequence: TGTGCCAGCAATTCGTCCCCATCCAACGTCCGGACTTTC. The chain is built from TRBV6-2 or TRBV6-3 and TRBJ2-6; D remains unclear. Per germline, CDR1 MNHEY and CDR2 SVGEGT. The CDR3 totals 13 residues.